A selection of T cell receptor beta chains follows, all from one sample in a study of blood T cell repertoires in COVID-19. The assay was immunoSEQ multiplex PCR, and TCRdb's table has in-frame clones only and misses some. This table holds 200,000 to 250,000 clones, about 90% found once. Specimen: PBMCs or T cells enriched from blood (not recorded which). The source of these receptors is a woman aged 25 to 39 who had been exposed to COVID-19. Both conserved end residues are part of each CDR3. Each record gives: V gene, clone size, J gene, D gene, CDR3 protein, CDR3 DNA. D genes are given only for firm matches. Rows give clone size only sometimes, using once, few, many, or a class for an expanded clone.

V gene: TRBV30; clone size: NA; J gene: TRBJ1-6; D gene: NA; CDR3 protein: CAYSLEDSPLHF; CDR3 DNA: TGTGCCTATTCACTGGAGGATTCACCCCTCCACTTT
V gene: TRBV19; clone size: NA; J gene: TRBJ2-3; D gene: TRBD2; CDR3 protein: CASSIGLAGGPSKDTQYF; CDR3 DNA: TGTGCCAGTAGTATCGGGCTAGCGGGAGGGCCCTCTAAAGATACGCAGTATTTT
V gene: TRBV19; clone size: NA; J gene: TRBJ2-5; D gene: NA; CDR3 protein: CGSGRETQYF; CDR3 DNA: TGTGGGAGTGGTCGAGAGACCCAGTACTTC
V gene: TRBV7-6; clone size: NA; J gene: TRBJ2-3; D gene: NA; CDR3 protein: CASSFPSLKTLDRSTDTQYF; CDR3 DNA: TGTGCCAGCAGCTTCCCGTCGTTGAAAACCCTAGACCGTAGCACAGATACGCAGTATTTT
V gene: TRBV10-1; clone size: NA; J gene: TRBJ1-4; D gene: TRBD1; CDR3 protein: CASSEDRDGGEKLFF; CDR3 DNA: TGCGCCAGCAGTGAGGACAGGGACGGAGGTGAAAAACTGTTTTTT
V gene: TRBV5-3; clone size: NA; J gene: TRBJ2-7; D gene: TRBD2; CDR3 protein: CARSSWTSQIFHEQYF; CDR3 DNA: TGTGCCAGAAGTTCCTGGACTAGCCAAATTTTCCACGAGCAGTACTTC
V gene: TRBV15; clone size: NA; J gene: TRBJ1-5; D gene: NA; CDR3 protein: CATSRDPQSNQPQHF; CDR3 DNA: TGTGCCACCAGCAGAGACCCCCAGAGCAATCAGCCCCAGCATTTT
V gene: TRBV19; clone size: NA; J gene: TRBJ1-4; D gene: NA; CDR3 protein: CASSILVANEKLFF; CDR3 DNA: TGTGCCAGTAGTATTCTCGTCGCTAATGAAAAACTGTTTTTT
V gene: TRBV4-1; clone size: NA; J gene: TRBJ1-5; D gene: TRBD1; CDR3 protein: CASSQEYRGQGNQPQHF; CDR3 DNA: TGCGCCAGCAGCCAAGAATACAGGGGGCAAGGCAATCAGCCCCAGCATTTT
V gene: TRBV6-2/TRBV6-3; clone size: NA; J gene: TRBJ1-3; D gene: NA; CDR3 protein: CASSPHKYRTRGNTIYF; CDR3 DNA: TGTGCCAGCAGCCCTCACAAATACAGGACGCGTGGAAACACCATATATTTT
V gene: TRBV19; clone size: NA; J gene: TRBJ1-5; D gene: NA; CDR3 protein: CASSISGFNQPQHF; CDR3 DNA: TGTGCCAGTAGTATTTCAGGGTTCAATCAGCCCCAGCATTTT
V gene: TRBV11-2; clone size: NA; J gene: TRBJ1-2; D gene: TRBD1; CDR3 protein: CASSLDRGTGAYGYTF; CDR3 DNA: TGTGCCAGCAGCTTAGATCGAGGTACAGGGGCCTATGGCTACACCTTC
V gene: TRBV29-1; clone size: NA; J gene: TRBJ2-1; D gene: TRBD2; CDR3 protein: CSVGLAGAINEQFF; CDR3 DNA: TGCAGCGTTGGACTAGCGGGAGCAATTAATGAGCAGTTCTTC
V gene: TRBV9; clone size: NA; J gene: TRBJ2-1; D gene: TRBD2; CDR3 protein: CASSVDGAGGSDEQFF; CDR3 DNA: TGTGCCAGCAGCGTAGACGGAGCGGGAGGTTCCGATGAGCAGTTCTTC
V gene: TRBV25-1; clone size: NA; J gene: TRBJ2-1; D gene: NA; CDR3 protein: CASSDSTPGQSGEDEQFF; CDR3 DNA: TGTGCCAGCAGTGACTCCACCCCCGGTCAAAGCGGAGAAGATGAGCAGTTCTTC
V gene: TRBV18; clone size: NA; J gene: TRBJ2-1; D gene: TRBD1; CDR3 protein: CASSPDRGRREQFF; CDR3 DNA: TGTGCCAGCTCACCGGACAGGGGGCGACGTGAGCAGTTCTTC
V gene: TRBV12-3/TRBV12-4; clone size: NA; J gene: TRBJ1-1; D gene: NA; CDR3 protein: CASSPGRNTEAFF; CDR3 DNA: TGTGCCAGCAGCCCTGGGAGGAACACTGAAGCTTTCTTT
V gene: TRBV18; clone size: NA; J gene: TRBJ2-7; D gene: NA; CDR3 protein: CASSQTRGFYEQYF; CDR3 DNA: TGTGCCAGCTCACAAACCAGGGGTTTCTACGAGCAGTACTTC
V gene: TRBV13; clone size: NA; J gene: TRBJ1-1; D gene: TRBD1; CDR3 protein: CASSHRGRKANTEAFF; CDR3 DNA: TGTGCCAGCAGCCACAGGGGGCGAAAAGCGAACACTGAAGCTTTCTTT
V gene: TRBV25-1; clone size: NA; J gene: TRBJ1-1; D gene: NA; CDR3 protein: CASSGVGRETEAFF; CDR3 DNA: TGTGCCAGCAGTGGCGTCGGACGGGAAACTGAAGCTTTCTTT
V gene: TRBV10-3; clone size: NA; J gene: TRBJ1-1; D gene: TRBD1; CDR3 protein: CATSDRGDTEAFF; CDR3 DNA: TGTGCCACTTCAGACAGGGGGGACACTGAAGCTTTCTTT
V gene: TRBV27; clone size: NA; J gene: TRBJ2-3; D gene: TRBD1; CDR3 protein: CASRPNGQGASDTQYF; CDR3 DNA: TGTGCCAGCAGACCCAATGGACAGGGGGCATCGGATACGCAGTATTTT
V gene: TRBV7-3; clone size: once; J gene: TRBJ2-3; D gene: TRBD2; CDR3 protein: CASSRTSGFTDTQYF; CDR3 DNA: TGTGCCAGCAGCCGGACTAGCGGGTTCACAGATACGCAGTATTTT
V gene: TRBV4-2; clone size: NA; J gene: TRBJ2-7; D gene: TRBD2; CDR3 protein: CASSHEPGTSGMTYEQYF; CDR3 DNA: TGTGCCAGCAGCCATGAACCCGGGACTAGCGGAATGACCTACGAGCAGTACTTC
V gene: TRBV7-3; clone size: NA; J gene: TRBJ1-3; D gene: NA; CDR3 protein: CASSLSGTGNTIYF; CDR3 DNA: TGTGCCAGCAGCTTATCGGGGACTGGAAACACCATATATTTT
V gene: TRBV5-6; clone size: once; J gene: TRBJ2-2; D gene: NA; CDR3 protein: CASSLAALSISGELFF; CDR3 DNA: TGTGCCAGCAGCCTCGCGGCACTTTCGATATCCGGGGAGCTGTTTTTT
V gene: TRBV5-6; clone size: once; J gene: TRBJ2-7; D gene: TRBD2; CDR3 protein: CASSYGAGRGYEQYF; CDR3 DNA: TGTGCCAGCAGCTACGGTGCGGGGAGGGGATACGAGCAGTACTTC
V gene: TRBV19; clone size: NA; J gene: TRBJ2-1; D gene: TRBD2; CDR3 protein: CASSPLGTSGKNEQFF; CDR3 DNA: TGTGCCAGTAGCCCTCTCGGGACTAGCGGGAAGAATGAGCAGTTCTTC
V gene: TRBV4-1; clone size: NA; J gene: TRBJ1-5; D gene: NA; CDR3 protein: CASSPRGSNQPQHF; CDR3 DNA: TGCGCCAGCAGCCCCCGGGGTAGCAATCAGCCCCAGCATTTT
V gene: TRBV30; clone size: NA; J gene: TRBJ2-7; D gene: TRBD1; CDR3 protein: CAWSGQGFMGYEQYF; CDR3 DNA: TGTGCCTGGAGCGGACAGGGCTTCATGGGCTACGAGCAGTACTTC
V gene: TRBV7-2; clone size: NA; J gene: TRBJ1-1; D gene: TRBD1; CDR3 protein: CASSSIDRDTEAFF; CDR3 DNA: TGTGCCAGCAGCTCGATAGACAGGGACACTGAAGCTTTCTTT
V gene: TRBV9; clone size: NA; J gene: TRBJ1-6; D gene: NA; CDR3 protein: CASSVAVGSPLHF; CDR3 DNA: TGTGCCAGCAGCGTAGCTGTCGGTTCACCCCTCCACTTT
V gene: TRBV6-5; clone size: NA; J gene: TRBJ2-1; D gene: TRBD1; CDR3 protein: CASSYKGTGGYEQFF; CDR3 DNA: TGTGCCAGCAGTTACAAGGGGACAGGGGGCTATGAGCAGTTCTTC
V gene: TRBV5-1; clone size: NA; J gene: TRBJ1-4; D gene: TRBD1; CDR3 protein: CASSVGQGKGEKLFF; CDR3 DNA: TGCGCCAGCAGCGTGGGACAGGGGAAGGGTGAAAAACTGTTTTTT
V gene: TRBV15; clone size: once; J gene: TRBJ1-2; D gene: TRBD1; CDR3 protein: CATSKTRQGAYGYTF; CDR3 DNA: TGTGCCACCAGCAAAACGAGACAGGGGGCGTATGGCTACACCTTC
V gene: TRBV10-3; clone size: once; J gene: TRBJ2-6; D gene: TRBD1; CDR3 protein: CAISVDRVTGANVLTF; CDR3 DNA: TGTGCCATCAGTGTGGACAGGGTAACTGGGGCCAACGTCCTGACTTTC
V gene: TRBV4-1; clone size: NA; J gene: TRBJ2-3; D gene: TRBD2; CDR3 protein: CASSLGLAGRTLPDTQYF; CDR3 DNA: TGCGCCAGCAGCCTAGGACTAGCGGGGAGAACGTTGCCAGATACGCAGTATTTT
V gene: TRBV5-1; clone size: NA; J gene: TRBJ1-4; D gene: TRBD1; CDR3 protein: CASSLTTGDGEKLFF; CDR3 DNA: TGCGCCAGCAGCCTCACAACAGGGGACGGTGAAAAACTGTTTTTT
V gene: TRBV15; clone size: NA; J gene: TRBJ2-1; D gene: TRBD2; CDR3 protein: CATSRVSGVAYNEQFF; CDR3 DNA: TGTGCCACCAGCAGGGTTAGCGGGGTAGCGTACAATGAGCAGTTCTTC
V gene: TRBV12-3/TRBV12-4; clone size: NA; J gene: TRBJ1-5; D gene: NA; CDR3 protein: CASSGGALQPQHF; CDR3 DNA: TGTGCCAGCAGTGGGGGGGCCTTACAGCCCCAGCATTTT
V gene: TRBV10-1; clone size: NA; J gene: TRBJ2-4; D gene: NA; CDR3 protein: CASSLDSSGDIQYF; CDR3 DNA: TGCGCCAGCAGTCTGGACTCCTCTGGGGACATTCAGTACTTC
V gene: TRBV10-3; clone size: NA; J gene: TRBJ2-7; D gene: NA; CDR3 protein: CAISEILARRSYEQYF; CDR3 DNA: TGTGCCATCAGTGAGATCCTAGCGAGAAGGTCCTACGAGCAGTACTTC
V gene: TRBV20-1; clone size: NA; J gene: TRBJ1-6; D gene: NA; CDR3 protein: CSASQGNSPLHF; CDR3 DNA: TGCAGTGCTAGTCAGGGAAATTCACCCCTCCACTTT
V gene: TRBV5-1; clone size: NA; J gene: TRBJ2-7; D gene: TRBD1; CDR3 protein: CASSWDRSYEQYF; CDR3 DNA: TGCGCCAGCAGCTGGGACAGGTCCTACGAGCAGTACTTC
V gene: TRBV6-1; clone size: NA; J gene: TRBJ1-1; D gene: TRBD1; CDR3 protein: CASSDDRENTEAFF; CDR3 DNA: TGTGCCAGCAGTGATGACAGGGAAAACACTGAAGCTTTCTTT
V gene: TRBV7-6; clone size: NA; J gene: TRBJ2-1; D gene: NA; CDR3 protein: CASSLNILEFDEQFF; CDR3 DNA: TGTGCCAGCAGCTTAAATATACTCGAGTTTGATGAGCAGTTCTTC
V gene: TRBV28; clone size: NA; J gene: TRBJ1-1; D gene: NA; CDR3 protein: CASIAETLPGTEAFF; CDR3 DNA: TGTGCCAGCATCGCCGAGACACTCCCGGGAACTGAAGCTTTCTTT
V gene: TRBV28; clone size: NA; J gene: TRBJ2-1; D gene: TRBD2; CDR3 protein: CASSPHLAGEVGEQFF; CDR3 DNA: TGTGCCAGCAGTCCCCATCTAGCGGGGGAGGTCGGTGAGCAGTTCTTC
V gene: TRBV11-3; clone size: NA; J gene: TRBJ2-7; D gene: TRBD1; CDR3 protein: CASSSSGGYEQYF; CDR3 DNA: TGTGCCAGCAGCTCCTCAGGGGGCTACGAGCAGTACTTC
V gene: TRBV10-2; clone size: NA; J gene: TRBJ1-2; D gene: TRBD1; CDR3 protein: CASSDRGNGYTF; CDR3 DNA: TGCGCCAGTTCGGACAGGGGGAATGGCTACACCTTC
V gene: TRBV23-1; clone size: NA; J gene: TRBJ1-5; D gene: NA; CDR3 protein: CASSQSGLAGPQHF; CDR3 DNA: TGCGCCAGCAGTCAATCGGGCCTCGCAGGGCCCCAGCATTTT
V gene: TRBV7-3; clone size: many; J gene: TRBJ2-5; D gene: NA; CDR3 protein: CASSTNPGSLETQYF; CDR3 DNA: TGTGCCAGCAGCACTAACCCCGGGAGTCTTGAGACCCAGTACTTC
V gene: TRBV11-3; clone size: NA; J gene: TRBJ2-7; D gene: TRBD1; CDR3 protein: CASSSRTGFSYEQYF; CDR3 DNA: TGTGCCAGCAGCTCCAGGACAGGGTTTTCCTACGAGCAGTACTTC
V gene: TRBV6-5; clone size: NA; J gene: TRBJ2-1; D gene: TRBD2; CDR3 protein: CASSYSFGGSYNEQFF; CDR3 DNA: TGTGCCAGCAGTTACTCGTTTGGCGGGAGCTACAATGAGCAGTTCTTC
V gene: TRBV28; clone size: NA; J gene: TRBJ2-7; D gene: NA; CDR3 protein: CASKGGTVSSYEQYF; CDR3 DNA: TGTGCCAGCAAAGGGGGGACAGTGAGCTCCTACGAGCAGTACTTC
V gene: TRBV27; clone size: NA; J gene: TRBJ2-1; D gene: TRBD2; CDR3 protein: CASTTGTSGSSYNEQFF; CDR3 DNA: TGTGCCAGTACCACCGGGACTAGCGGGAGCTCCTACAATGAGCAGTTCTTC
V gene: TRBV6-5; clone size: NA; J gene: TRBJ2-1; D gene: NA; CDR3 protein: CASSPGQGGNEQFF; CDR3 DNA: TGTGCCAGCAGTCCCGGTCAGGGTGGAAATGAGCAGTTCTTC
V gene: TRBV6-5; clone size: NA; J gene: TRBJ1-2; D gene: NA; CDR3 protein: CASRKDRGYGYTF; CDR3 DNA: TGTGCCAGCAGAAAGGACAGAGGCTATGGCTACACCTTC
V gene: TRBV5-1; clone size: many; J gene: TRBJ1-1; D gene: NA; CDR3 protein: CASSLAVPTEAFF; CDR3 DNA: TGCGCCAGCAGCTTGGCAGTTCCCACTGAAGCTTTCTTT
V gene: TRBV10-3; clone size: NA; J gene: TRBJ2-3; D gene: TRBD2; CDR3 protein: CAISRDSGSSTDTQYF; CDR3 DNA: TGTGCCATCAGTCGGGATAGCGGGTCTAGCACAGATACGCAGTATTTT